A few counts support the clone carrying this T cell receptor beta chain. The sample comes from a study of blood T cells in healthy people across ages. Together with a sample-barcoded 5' primer, a J-beta primer mix was included in a second PCR lasting about 7 to 11 cycles. TCRdb re-analysed the 5' RACE reads in MiXCR, keeping a single row per CDR3 protein. The sample holds around 850,000 distinct CDR3 sequences; about 34% are singletons and the top ten take 13%. The CDR3 loop spans 16 amino acids. V was cut by 0 bases and J by 0 bases, with 12 bases left in between. Germline values: CDR1 DFQATT, CDR2 SNEGSKA (reference sequence).

The sequence derives from a man in his late teens or twenties in good health. The chain is built from TRBV20-1 and TRBJ1-5; the D is unclear. The sample was blood. CDR3 in DNA: TGCAGTGCTAGAGATCCCTTGACAAGTAGCAATCAGCCCCAGCATTTT. Translation gives CSARDPLTSSNQPQHF.